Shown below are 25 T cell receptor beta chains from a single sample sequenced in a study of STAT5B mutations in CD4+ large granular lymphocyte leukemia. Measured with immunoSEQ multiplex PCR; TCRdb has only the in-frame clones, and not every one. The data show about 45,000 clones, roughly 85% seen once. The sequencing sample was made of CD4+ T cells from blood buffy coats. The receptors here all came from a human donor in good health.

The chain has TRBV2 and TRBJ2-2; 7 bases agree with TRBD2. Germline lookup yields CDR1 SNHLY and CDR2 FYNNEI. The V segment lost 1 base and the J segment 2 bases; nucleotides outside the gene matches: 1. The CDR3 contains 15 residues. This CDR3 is CASSEVAGNTGELFF. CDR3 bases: TGTGCCAGCAGTGAAGTAGCGGGCAACACCGGGGAGCTGTTTTTT.

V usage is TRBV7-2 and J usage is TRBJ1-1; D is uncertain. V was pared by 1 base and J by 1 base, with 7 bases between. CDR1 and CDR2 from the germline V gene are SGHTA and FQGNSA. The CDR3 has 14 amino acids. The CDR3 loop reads CASSLVSGNTEAFF. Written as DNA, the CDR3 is TGTGCCAGCAGCTTAGTGTCGGGGAACACTGAAGCTTTCTTT.

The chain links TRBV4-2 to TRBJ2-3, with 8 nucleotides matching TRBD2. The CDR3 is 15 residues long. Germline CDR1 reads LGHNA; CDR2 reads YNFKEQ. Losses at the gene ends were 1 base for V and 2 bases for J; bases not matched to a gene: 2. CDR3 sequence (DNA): TGTGCCAGCAGCCAAGTAGCGGGGACCACAGATACGCAGTATTTT. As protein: CASSQVAGTTDTQYF.

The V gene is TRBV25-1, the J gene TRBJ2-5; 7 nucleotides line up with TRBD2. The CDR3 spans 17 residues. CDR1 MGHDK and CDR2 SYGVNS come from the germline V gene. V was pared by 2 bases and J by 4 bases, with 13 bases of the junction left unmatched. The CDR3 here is CASSELIAGARGETQYF. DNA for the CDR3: TGTGCCAGCAGTGAACTTATAGCGGGCGCCCGGGGAGAGACCCAGTACTTC.

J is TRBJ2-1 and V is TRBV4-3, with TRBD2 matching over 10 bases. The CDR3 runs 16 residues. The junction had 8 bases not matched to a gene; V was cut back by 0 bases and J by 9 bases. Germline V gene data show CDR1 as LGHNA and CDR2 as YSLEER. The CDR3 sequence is CASSQEASGRKTEQFF. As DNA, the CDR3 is TGCGCCAGCAGCCAAGAGGCTAGCGGGAGAAAGACTGAGCAGTTCTTC.

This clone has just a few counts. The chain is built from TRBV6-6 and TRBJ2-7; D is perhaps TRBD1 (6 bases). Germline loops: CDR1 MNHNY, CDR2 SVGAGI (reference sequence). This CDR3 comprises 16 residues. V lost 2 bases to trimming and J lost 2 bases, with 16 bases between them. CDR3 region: CASSYKSGQSTYEQYF. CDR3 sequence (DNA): TGTGCCAGCAGTTACAAATCCGGACAGAGTACCTACGAGCAGTACTTC.

CDR3 sequence reads: CASSFQVGSTEAFF. CDR3 bases: TGTGCCAGCAGCTTTCAGGTTGGGAGTACTGAAGCTTTCTTT. The chain links TRBV7-2 to TRBJ1-1, with D hard to call. This CDR3 spans 14 amino acids. V shed 3 bases and J shed 5 bases, with 13 bases lying between them. The germline V gene encodes CDR1 SGHTA and CDR2 FQGNSA.

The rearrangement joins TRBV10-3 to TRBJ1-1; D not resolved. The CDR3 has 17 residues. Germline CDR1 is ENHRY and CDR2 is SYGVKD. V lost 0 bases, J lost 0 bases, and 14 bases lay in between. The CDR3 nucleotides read TGTGCCATCAGTGAGTCGGATAGAGGGCGGATGAACACTGAAGCTTTCTTT. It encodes CAISESDRGRMNTEAFF.

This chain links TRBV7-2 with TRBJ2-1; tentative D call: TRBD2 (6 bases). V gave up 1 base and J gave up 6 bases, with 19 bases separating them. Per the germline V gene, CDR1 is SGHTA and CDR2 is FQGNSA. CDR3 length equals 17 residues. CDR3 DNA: TGTGCCAGCAGCTTAGACCCGAACCCTTCTAGCGCCAATGAGCAGTTCTTC. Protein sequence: CASSLDPNPSSANEQFF.

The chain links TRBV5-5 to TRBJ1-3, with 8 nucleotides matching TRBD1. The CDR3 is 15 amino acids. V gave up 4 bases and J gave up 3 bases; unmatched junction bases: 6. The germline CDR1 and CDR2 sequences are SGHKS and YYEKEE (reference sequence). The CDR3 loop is CASSRQGRVGNTIYF. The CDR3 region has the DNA TGTGCCAGCAGCCGACAGGGGAGAGTTGGAAACACCATATATTTT.

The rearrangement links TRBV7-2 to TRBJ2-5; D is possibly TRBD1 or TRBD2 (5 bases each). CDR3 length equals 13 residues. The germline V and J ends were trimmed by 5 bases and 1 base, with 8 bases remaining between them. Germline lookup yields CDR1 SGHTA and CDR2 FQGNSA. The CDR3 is CASSPGAQETQYF. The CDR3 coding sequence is TGTGCCAGCAGCCCCGGGGCCCAAGAGACCCAGTACTTC.

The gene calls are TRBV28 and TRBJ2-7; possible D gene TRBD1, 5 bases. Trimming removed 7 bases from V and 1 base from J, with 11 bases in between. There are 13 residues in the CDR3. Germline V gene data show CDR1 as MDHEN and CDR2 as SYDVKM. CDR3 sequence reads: CASISRESYEQYF. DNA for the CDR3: TGTGCCAGCATCAGCAGGGAATCCTACGAGCAGTACTTC.

Here the CDR3 reads CASSEKAGGETQYF. In nucleotides, the CDR3 is TGTGCCAGCAGTGAAAAGGCGGGAGGAGAGACCCAGTACTTC. V usage is TRBV2 and J usage is TRBJ2-5; TRBD2 agrees at 8 bases. V was clipped by 2 bases and J by 4 bases; unmatched bases: 3. CDR1 is SNHLY and CDR2 is FYNNEI in the germline V gene. CDR3 length equals 14 residues.

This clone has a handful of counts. The CDR3 DNA sequence: TGTGCCAGCACGAGGGGCGAGACCGGGGAGCTGTTTTTT. This gives the protein CASTRGETGELFF. The genes are TRBV2 and TRBJ2-2; tentatively, D is TRBD1 or TRBD2 (5 bases each). The CDR3 has 13 amino acids. Looked up from germline, CDR1 is SNHLY and CDR2 is FYNNEI. Trimming pared 7 bases from V and 5 bases from J, leaving 11 bases between.

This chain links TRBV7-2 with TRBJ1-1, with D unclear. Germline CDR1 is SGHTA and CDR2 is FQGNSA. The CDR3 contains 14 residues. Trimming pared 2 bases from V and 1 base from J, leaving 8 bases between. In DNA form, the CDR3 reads TGTGCCAGCAGCTTAACGGTCAAGAACACTGAAGCTTTCTTT. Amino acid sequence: CASSLTVKNTEAFF.

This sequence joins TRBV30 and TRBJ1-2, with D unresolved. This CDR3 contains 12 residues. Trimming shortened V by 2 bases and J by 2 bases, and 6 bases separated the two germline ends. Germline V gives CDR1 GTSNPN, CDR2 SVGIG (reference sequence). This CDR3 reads CAWSTGNYGYTF. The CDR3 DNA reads TGTGCCTGGAGTACGGGGAACTATGGCTACACCTTC.

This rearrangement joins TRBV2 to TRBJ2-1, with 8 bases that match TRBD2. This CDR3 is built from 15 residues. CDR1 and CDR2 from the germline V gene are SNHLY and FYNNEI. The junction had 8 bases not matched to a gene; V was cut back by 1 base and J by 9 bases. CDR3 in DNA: TGTGCCAGCAGTGAAGGGTTAGCGGGAAGGACTGAGCAGTTCTTC. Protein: CASSEGLAGRTEQFF. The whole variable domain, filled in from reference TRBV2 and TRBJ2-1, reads EPEVTQTPSHQVTQMGQEVILRCVPISNHLYFYWYRQILGQKVEFLVSFYNNEISEKSEIFDDQFSVERPDGSNFTLKIRSTKLEDSAMYFCASSEGLAGRTEQFFGPGTRLTVL.

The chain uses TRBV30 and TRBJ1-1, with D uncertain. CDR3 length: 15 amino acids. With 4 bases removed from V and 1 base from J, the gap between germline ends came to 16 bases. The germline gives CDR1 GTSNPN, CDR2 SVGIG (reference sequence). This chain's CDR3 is CAWNRIGGPNTEAFF. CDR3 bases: TGTGCCTGGAACCGGATAGGTGGCCCGAACACTGAAGCTTTCTTT.

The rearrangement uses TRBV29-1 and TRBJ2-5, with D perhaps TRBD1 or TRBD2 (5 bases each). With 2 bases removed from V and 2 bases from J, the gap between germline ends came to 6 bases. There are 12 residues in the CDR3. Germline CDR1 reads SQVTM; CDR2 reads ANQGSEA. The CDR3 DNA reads TGCAGCGTTGAATGGGGGCAAGAGACCCAGTACTTC. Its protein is CSVEWGQETQYF.

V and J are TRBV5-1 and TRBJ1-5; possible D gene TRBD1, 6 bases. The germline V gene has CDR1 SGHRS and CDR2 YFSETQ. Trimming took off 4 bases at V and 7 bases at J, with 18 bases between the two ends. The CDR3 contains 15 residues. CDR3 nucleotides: TGCGCCAGCAGCCCCGGCGACAGGATTGGACAGCCCCAGCATTTT. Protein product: CASSPGDRIGQPQHF. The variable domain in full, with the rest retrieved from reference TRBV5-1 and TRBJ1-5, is KAGVTQTPRYLIKTRGQQVTLSCSPISGHRSVSWYQQTPGQGLQFLFEYFSETQRNKGNFPGRFSGRQFSNSRSEMNVSTLELGDSALYLCASSPGDRIGQPQHFGDGTRLSIL.

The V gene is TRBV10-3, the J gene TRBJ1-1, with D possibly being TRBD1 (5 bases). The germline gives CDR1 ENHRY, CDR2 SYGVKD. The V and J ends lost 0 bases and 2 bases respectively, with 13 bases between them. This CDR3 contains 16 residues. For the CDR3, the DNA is TGTGCCATCAGTGAGTCAACAGGTAGACTTAACACTGAAGCTTTCTTT. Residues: CAISESTGRLNTEAFF.

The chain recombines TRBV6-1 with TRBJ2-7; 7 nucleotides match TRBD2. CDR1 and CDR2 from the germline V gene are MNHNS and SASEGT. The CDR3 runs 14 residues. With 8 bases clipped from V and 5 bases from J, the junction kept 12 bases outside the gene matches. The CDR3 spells CASFTGGTLHEQYF. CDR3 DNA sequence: TGTGCCAGCTTCACGGGAGGCACTCTGCACGAGCAGTACTTC.

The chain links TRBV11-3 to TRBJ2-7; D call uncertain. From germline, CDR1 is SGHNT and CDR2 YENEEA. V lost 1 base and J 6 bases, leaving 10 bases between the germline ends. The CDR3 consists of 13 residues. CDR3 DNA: TGTGCCAGCAGCTTAGGTCCCAATACCGAGCAGTACTTC. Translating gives CASSLGPNTEQYF.

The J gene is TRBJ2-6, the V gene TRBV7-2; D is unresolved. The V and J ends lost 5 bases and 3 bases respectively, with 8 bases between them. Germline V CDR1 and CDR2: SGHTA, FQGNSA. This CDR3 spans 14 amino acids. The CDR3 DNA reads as TGTGCCAGCAGCCCATTGGGTGGGGCCAACGTCCTGACTTTC. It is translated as CASSPLGGANVLTF.

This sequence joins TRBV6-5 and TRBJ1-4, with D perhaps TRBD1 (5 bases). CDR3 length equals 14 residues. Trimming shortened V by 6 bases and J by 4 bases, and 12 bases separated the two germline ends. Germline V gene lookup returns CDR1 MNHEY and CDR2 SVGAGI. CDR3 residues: CASRPGLLNEKLFF. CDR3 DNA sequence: TGTGCCAGCAGGCCGGGACTGCTTAATGAAAAACTGTTTTTT.